These T cell receptor beta chains were read from a single sample in a study of T cell clonotyping in hematopoietic cell transplantation. TCRdb keeps only in-frame clones here, not all; method: immunoSEQ multiplex PCR. The sample includes 55,000 to 70,000 clones, around 94% of them seen just once. Specimen: peripheral blood mononuclear cells. The source is a man aged 45-60 years in good health. Some clones in this sample may be carry-over from other donors' samples. The CDR3 runs from the conserved cysteine through the conserved F or W. D genes are given only for firm matches. Only some rows state a clone size, as once, few, many or a class for expanded clones.

d_call: TRBD1
v_call: TRBV5-1
j_call: TRBJ1-2
clone_size: NA
cdr3_aa: CASSPNRGWGYTF
cdr3_nt: TGCGCCAGCAGCCCTAACAGGGGTTGGGGCTACACCTTC

d_call: NA
v_call: TRBV7-2
j_call: TRBJ1-4
clone_size: once
cdr3_aa: CASSLAGGFGEKLFF
cdr3_nt: TGTGCCAGCAGCTTAGCCGGGGGCTTCGGTGAAAAACTGTTTTTT

d_call: NA
v_call: TRBV28
j_call: TRBJ1-1
clone_size: NA
cdr3_aa: CASSFGRRNTEAFF
cdr3_nt: TGTGCCAGCAGTTTTGGCCGGAGGAACACTGAAGCTTTCTTT

d_call: NA
v_call: TRBV19
j_call: TRBJ2-7
clone_size: NA
cdr3_aa: CASSFRGWTYEQYF
cdr3_nt: TGTGCCAGTAGTTTCAGGGGATGGACCTACGAGCAGTACTTC

d_call: NA
v_call: TRBV29-1
j_call: TRBJ2-3
clone_size: NA
cdr3_aa: CSVVKRDASTDTQYF
cdr3_nt: TGCAGCGTTGTAAAAAGGGACGCGAGCACAGATACGCAGTATTTT

d_call: TRBD1
v_call: TRBV5-1
j_call: TRBJ2-5
clone_size: NA
cdr3_aa: CASSMGYRGETQYF
cdr3_nt: TGCGCCAGCAGCATGGGGTACAGGGGGGAGACCCAGTACTTC

d_call: NA
v_call: TRBV2
j_call: TRBJ2-7
clone_size: once
cdr3_aa: CASSEVQVHYEQYF
cdr3_nt: TGTGCCAGCAGTGAAGTCCAGGTTCACTACGAGCAGTACTTC

d_call: NA
v_call: TRBV6-1
j_call: TRBJ2-7
clone_size: NA
cdr3_aa: CATETGISSYEQYF
cdr3_nt: TGTGCCACAGAAACAGGTATAAGCTCCTACGAGCAGTACTTC

d_call: NA
v_call: TRBV27
j_call: TRBJ1-2
clone_size: NA
cdr3_aa: CATSGGGNGYTF
cdr3_nt: TGTGCCACCTCCGGGGGGGGGAATGGCTACACCTTC

d_call: NA
v_call: TRBV5-4
j_call: TRBJ1-1
clone_size: NA
cdr3_aa: CASSLGQGRTEAFF
cdr3_nt: TGTGCCAGCAGCTTGGGGCAGGGCAGAACTGAAGCTTTCTTT

d_call: NA
v_call: TRBV6-1
j_call: TRBJ2-7
clone_size: NA
cdr3_aa: CASSEVALIKLYEQYF
cdr3_nt: TGTGCCAGCAGTGAAGTGGCCCTCATTAAACTATACGAGCAGTACTTC

d_call: NA
v_call: TRBV28
j_call: TRBJ1-2
clone_size: once
cdr3_aa: CASSRPLSKAPGYTF
cdr3_nt: TGTGCCAGCAGTCGACCTTTGAGTAAGGCGCCGGGCTACACCTTC

d_call: NA
v_call: TRBV6-1
j_call: TRBJ2-7
clone_size: NA
cdr3_aa: CASSIGASSYEQYF
cdr3_nt: TGTGCCAGCAGTATCGGGGCGAGCTCCTACGAGCAGTACTTC

d_call: TRBD1
v_call: TRBV6-1
j_call: TRBJ2-3
clone_size: NA
cdr3_aa: CASSVPGQTASTDTQYF
cdr3_nt: TGTGCCAGCAGTGTACCGGGACAGACCGCTAGCACAGATACGCAGTATTTT

d_call: TRBD1
v_call: TRBV7-9
j_call: TRBJ2-4
clone_size: NA
cdr3_aa: CASSLVLQGVAKNIQYF
cdr3_nt: TGTGCCAGCAGCTTAGTGCTCCAGGGGGTAGCCAAAAACATTCAGTACTTC

d_call: NA
v_call: TRBV28
j_call: TRBJ1-2
clone_size: NA
cdr3_aa: CASTSLRGADGYTF
cdr3_nt: TGTGCCAGCACCTCCCTCCGGGGGGCCGATGGCTACACCTTC

d_call: NA
v_call: TRBV9
j_call: TRBJ1-1
clone_size: once
cdr3_aa: CASSVGRLDTEAFF
cdr3_nt: TGTGCCAGCAGCGTAGGACGGCTTGACACTGAAGCTTTCTTT

d_call: TRBD2
v_call: TRBV5-1
j_call: TRBJ2-7
clone_size: NA
cdr3_aa: CASSRLAGEAYEQYF
cdr3_nt: TGCGCCAGCAGCCGATTAGCGGGAGAGGCCTACGAGCAGTACTTC

d_call: TRBD1
v_call: TRBV15
j_call: TRBJ1-4
clone_size: NA
cdr3_aa: CATSTRDSQLNSLFF
cdr3_nt: TGTGCCACCAGCACCCGGGACAGCCAACTAAACAGCCTGTTTTTT

d_call: TRBD1
v_call: TRBV7-6
j_call: TRBJ2-7
clone_size: NA
cdr3_aa: CASSSRDRGAHEQYF
cdr3_nt: TGTGCCAGCAGCTCCCGGGACAGGGGAGCCCACGAGCAGTACTTC

d_call: NA
v_call: TRBV29-1
j_call: TRBJ2-1
clone_size: NA
cdr3_aa: CSVDSGAYNEQFF
cdr3_nt: TGCAGCGTTGATTCAGGGGCCTACAATGAGCAGTTCTTC

d_call: TRBD1
v_call: TRBV29-1
j_call: TRBJ2-1
clone_size: NA
cdr3_aa: CSVEFRDRVYNEQFF
cdr3_nt: TGCAGCGTTGAATTTAGGGACAGGGTCTACAATGAGCAGTTCTTC

d_call: NA
v_call: TRBV28
j_call: TRBJ2-7
clone_size: NA
cdr3_aa: CASSDPTRASTYEQYF
cdr3_nt: TGTGCCAGCAGTGATCCGACAAGGGCGTCCACCTACGAGCAGTACTTC

d_call: TRBD2
v_call: TRBV27
j_call: TRBJ2-3
clone_size: NA
cdr3_aa: CASSLAGGITDTQYF
cdr3_nt: TGTGCCAGCAGTTTAGCGGGAGGGATCACAGATACGCAGTATTTT

d_call: NA
v_call: TRBV6-5
j_call: TRBJ2-1
clone_size: NA
cdr3_aa: CASSTRNLGNEQFF
cdr3_nt: TGTGCCAGCAGTACCCGGAACCTGGGGAATGAGCAGTTCTTC

d_call: TRBD1
v_call: TRBV6-6
j_call: TRBJ1-2
clone_size: NA
cdr3_aa: CASSPIQQGVSGYTF
cdr3_nt: TGTGCCAGCAGCCCTATACAGCAGGGGGTTAGTGGCTACACCTTC

d_call: NA
v_call: TRBV6-1
j_call: TRBJ1-2
clone_size: once
cdr3_aa: CASIMPGPRAYGYTF
cdr3_nt: TGTGCCAGCATAATGCCGGGACCCCGGGCCTATGGCTACACCTTC

d_call: NA
v_call: TRBV19
j_call: TRBJ1-1
clone_size: NA
cdr3_aa: CASTHRPFLGRQGEAFF
cdr3_nt: TGTGCCAGTACCCATAGGCCCTTTTTAGGGCGGCAGGGTGAAGCTTTCTTT

d_call: NA
v_call: TRBV11-3
j_call: TRBJ2-7
clone_size: NA
cdr3_aa: CASSPGGGKNEQYF
cdr3_nt: TGTGCCAGCAGTCCAGGAGGGGGCAAGAACGAGCAGTACTTC

d_call: NA
v_call: TRBV15
j_call: TRBJ2-3
clone_size: NA
cdr3_aa: CATSRENRGDTQYF
cdr3_nt: TGTGCCACCAGCAGAGAAAACCGTGGCGATACGCAGTATTTT

d_call: NA
v_call: TRBV2
j_call: TRBJ1-2
clone_size: NA
cdr3_aa: CASTPTGGRGNGYTF
cdr3_nt: TGTGCCAGCACTCCCACGGGGGGCAGGGGCAATGGCTACACCTTC

d_call: NA
v_call: TRBV5-6
j_call: TRBJ1-4
clone_size: NA
cdr3_aa: CASSVDYEKLFF
cdr3_nt: TGTGCCAGCAGCGTAGATTATGAAAAACTGTTTTTT

d_call: NA
v_call: TRBV15
j_call: TRBJ1-1
clone_size: NA
cdr3_aa: CATSRGRGYIGAFF
cdr3_nt: TGTGCCACCAGCAGGGGAAGAGGGTATATAGGGGCTTTCTTT

d_call: NA
v_call: TRBV27
j_call: TRBJ1-1
clone_size: NA
cdr3_aa: CASSWTVNTEAFF
cdr3_nt: TGTGCCAGCAGCTGGACAGTGAACACTGAAGCTTTCTTT

d_call: NA
v_call: TRBV6-5
j_call: TRBJ1-3
clone_size: NA
cdr3_aa: CASSNLPGNTIYF
cdr3_nt: TGTGCCAGCAGTAATCTCCCTGGAAACACCATATATTTT

d_call: NA
v_call: TRBV4-3
j_call: TRBJ1-4
clone_size: once
cdr3_aa: CASSPGTGGLNEKLFF
cdr3_nt: TGCGCCAGCAGCCCTGGGACCGGGGGGCTTAATGAAAAACTGTTTTTT

d_call: NA
v_call: TRBV19
j_call: TRBJ2-3
clone_size: NA
cdr3_aa: CASSMATRGTDTQYF
cdr3_nt: TGTGCCAGTAGTATGGCCACGAGGGGCACAGATACGCAGTATTTT

d_call: TRBD1
v_call: TRBV27
j_call: TRBJ2-7
clone_size: NA
cdr3_aa: CASSFAGTGAYEQYF
cdr3_nt: TGTGCCAGCAGTTTCGCCGGGACAGGGGCCTACGAGCAGTACTTC

d_call: NA
v_call: TRBV7-2
j_call: TRBJ1-1
clone_size: NA
cdr3_aa: CASSLDRNTEAFF
cdr3_nt: TGTGCCAGCAGCTTAGACAGGAACACTGAAGCTTTCTTT

d_call: TRBD1
v_call: TRBV30
j_call: TRBJ1-1
clone_size: NA
cdr3_aa: CAWSPKDRAINTEAFF
cdr3_nt: TGTGCCTGGAGTCCCAAGGACAGGGCTATTAACACTGAAGCTTTCTTT

d_call: NA
v_call: TRBV6-6
j_call: TRBJ1-5
clone_size: NA
cdr3_aa: CASSYTGNSNQPQHF
cdr3_nt: TGTGCCAGCAGTTACACGGGGAATAGCAATCAGCCCCAGCATTTT

d_call: NA
v_call: TRBV10-3
j_call: TRBJ2-3
clone_size: NA
cdr3_aa: CATGGRITDTQYF
cdr3_nt: TGTGCCACCGGGGGTCGAATCACAGATACGCAGTATTTT

d_call: NA
v_call: TRBV6-1
j_call: TRBJ1-2
clone_size: NA
cdr3_aa: CACRQADLYGYTF
cdr3_nt: TGTGCCTGTAGACAGGCTGATCTCTATGGCTACACCTTC

d_call: TRBD2
v_call: TRBV5-1
j_call: TRBJ2-5
clone_size: NA
cdr3_aa: CASRGGAGVRETQYF
cdr3_nt: TGCGCCAGCAGAGGAGGGGCGGGGGTGCGAGAGACCCAGTACTTC

d_call: TRBD1
v_call: TRBV5-1
j_call: TRBJ2-2
clone_size: NA
cdr3_aa: CASSLGQGVDTGELFF
cdr3_nt: TGCGCCAGCAGCCTAGGACAGGGGGTAGACACCGGGGAGCTGTTTTTT

d_call: NA
v_call: TRBV7-2
j_call: TRBJ2-5
clone_size: NA
cdr3_aa: CASSLRQYQETQYF
cdr3_nt: TGTGCCAGCAGCTTACGGCAGTACCAAGAGACCCAGTACTTC

d_call: NA
v_call: TRBV28
j_call: TRBJ2-2
clone_size: NA
cdr3_aa: CASSFRGGNTGELFF
cdr3_nt: TGTGCCAGCTCCTTTCGAGGGGGGAACACCGGGGAGCTGTTTTTT

d_call: TRBD2
v_call: TRBV4-2
j_call: TRBJ2-3
clone_size: NA
cdr3_aa: CASSPREFGTDTQYF
cdr3_nt: TGTGCCAGCAGCCCGCGGGAGTTCGGCACAGATACGCAGTATTTT

d_call: NA
v_call: TRBV19
j_call: TRBJ2-7
clone_size: NA
cdr3_aa: CASTTGRGAEEQYF
cdr3_nt: TGTGCCAGTACCACTGGGAGAGGGGCTGAGGAGCAGTACTTC

d_call: TRBD1
v_call: TRBV29-1
j_call: TRBJ1-2
clone_size: NA
cdr3_aa: CSVDRGDGYTF
cdr3_nt: TGCAGCGTGGACAGGGGCGATGGCTACACCTTC

d_call: TRBD1
v_call: TRBV7-3
j_call: TRBJ2-1
clone_size: NA
cdr3_aa: CASSPGTVDEQFF
cdr3_nt: TGTGCCAGCAGCCCGGGGACAGTGGATGAGCAGTTCTTC

d_call: NA
v_call: TRBV9
j_call: TRBJ2-7
clone_size: NA
cdr3_aa: CASSVGPGRYEQYF
cdr3_nt: TGTGCCAGCAGCGTAGGGCCAGGCCGCTACGAGCAGTACTTC